The 29 T cell receptor beta chains below all came from one sample that was sequenced in a study of regulatory T cells in long-lasting Graves disease. Time point specified: newly diagnosed GD, antithyroid drugs for less than 3 months. The TCR library used RNA extracted from PBMCs. Both iRepertoire HTBI primers and Arm-PCR of CDR3 regions were used to build the TCR beta libraries. A single record per CDR3 protein comes from TCRdb applying MiXCR to the multiplex PCR reads. The sample shows 350,000 to 550,000 distinct CDR3 sequences, approximately 14% of them seen only once. This same sample was also part of a study on T cells in Graves' hyperthyroidism and ophthalmopathy.

The sequenced sample was peripheral blood mononuclear cells (PBMCs), obtained at new diagnosis, from a patient treated with antithyroid drugs. The source of these receptors is a woman aged 45-60 years with Graves disease.

This clonotype was counted at least ten times. The chain links TRBV12-3 or TRBV12-4 to TRBJ2-1; 9 nucleotides line up with TRBD2. V lost 3 bases, J lost 6 bases, and 9 bases stayed unmatched. The CDR3 consists of 16 residues. CDR3 residues: CASSFVVAGVVNEQFF. The CDR3 nucleotides are TGTGCCAGCAGTTTTGTAGTAGCGGGAGTCGTCAATGAGCAGTTCTTC.

About this clonotype itself: Germline and junction disagree at one end, which may indicate a read error. The V and J genes are TRBV7-8 and TRBJ2-3; TRBD2 matches 9 bases. Germline V gives CDR1 SGHVS, CDR2 FQNEAQ. The CDR3 spans 15 residues. This chain's CDR3 is CASSISSGRADTQYF. The CDR3 DNA is TGCGCCAGCAGCATAAGTAGCGGGAGAGCGGATACGCAGTATTTT.

This clonotype was counted a few times. It may be a read error: a sequence one base away is much more abundant. This rearrangement joins TRBV20-1 to TRBJ2-7; 13 bases are shared with TRBD2. V trimming: 6 bases; J trimming: 7 bases; junction bases outside the gene matches: 15. The CDR3 has 16 residues. Germline V gene lookup returns CDR1 DFQATT and CDR2 SNEGSKA (reference sequence). The CDR3 DNA follows: TGCAGTGCCCCGGGACTAGCGGGAAGGTCCTACAATGAGCAGTACTTC. This codes for CSAPGLAGRSYNEQYF.

As concerns this clonotype: This may arise from a read error, as a much more abundant clone is one base away. The chain recombines TRBV18 with TRBJ2-5, with 7 bases fitting TRBD2. This CDR3 is built from 12 residues. Germline loops: CDR1 KGHSH, CDR2 LQKENI. The V and J ends lost 8 bases and 4 bases, in that order; junction bases with no gene match: 4. The CDR3, as DNA: TGTGCCAGCCCAGCTAGCGGAGAGACCCAGTACTTC. Translating it yields CASPASGETQYF.

This clonotype has a count of ten or more. The V call is TRBV2, the J call TRBJ2-3; D is undetermined. Germline V gene data show CDR1 as SNHLY and CDR2 as FYNNEI. The CDR3 runs to 15 residues. Deletions cut 1 base from V and 4 bases from J, with 12 bases between. The CDR3 DNA follows: TGTGCCAGCAGTGAAGGGATGAAGGTCCCAGATACGCAGTATTTT. Its protein is CASSEGMKVPDTQYF.

At least ten counts were recorded for this clonotype. The rearrangement links TRBV7-3 to TRBJ2-1; D remains unclear. This CDR3 spans 15 amino acids. Trimming took 3 bases from V and 6 from J, leaving 15 bases between them. CDR1 SGHTA and CDR2 FQGTGA come from the germline V gene. The CDR3 loop reads CASSFQMAAFNEQFF. DNA of the CDR3: TGTGCCAGCAGCTTTCAGATGGCGGCTTTCAATGAGCAGTTCTTC.

The chain uses TRBV12-3 or TRBV12-4 and TRBJ2-2; D might be TRBD2 (6 bases). The CDR3 has 16 amino acids. V dropped 1 base and J dropped 0 bases, with 9 bases sitting between them. CDR3 residues: CASSLVRDANTGELFF. CDR3 DNA: TGTGCCAGCAGTTTAGTGCGGGACGCGAACACCGGGGAGCTGTTTTTT.

This clonotype was counted a few times. The chain carries TRBV4-2 and TRBJ1-4; D is possibly TRBD1 (6 bases). The germline gives CDR1 LGHNA, CDR2 YNFKEQ. With 1 base removed from V and 7 bases from J, the gap between germline ends came to 10 bases. The CDR3 runs to 14 residues. CDR3 DNA: TGTGCCAGCAGCCAAGGACAGGCCAGTGAAAAACTGTTTTTT. This codes for CASSQGQASEKLFF.

This clonotype occurred many times. The chain uses TRBV28 and TRBJ1-1; no firm D call. The germline V gene has CDR1 MDHEN and CDR2 SYDVKM. The CDR3 spans 13 residues. V lost 9 bases to trimming and J lost 0 bases, with 11 bases between them. The CDR3, as DNA: TGTGCCAGTATGAGGGCTTTGAACACTGAAGCTTTCTTT. This translates into CASMRALNTEAFF.

Ten or more counts support this clonotype. The V call is TRBV3-1, the J call TRBJ2-7; D tentatively reads TRBD1 or TRBD2 (5 bases each). CDR3 length equals 14 residues. V was trimmed by 2 bases and J by 0 bases, leaving 8 bases between them. Germline V gene data show CDR1 as LGHDT and CDR2 as YNNKEL (reference sequence). This chain's CDR3 is CASSQRDHSYEQYF. As DNA, the CDR3 is TGTGCCAGCAGCCAACGGGACCACTCCTACGAGCAGTACTTC.

There are many counts of this clonotype. The V call is TRBV6-1, the J call TRBJ2-7, with D hard to call. V dropped 7 bases and J dropped 6 bases, with 16 bases sitting between them. The CDR3 runs to 13 residues. CDR1 is MNHNS and CDR2 is SASEGT in the germline V gene. CDR3 coding DNA: TGTGCCAGCAATGGGGATGACGGTAGCGAGCAGTACTTC. This encodes CASNGDDGSEQYF.

In this sample, this clonotype turned up many times. The chain is built from TRBV29-1 and TRBJ2-7; D not certain. The V gene's germline CDR1 is SQVTM and CDR2 ANQGSEA. Trimming stripped 6 bases from V and 2 bases from J, with 17 bases between. CDR3 length equals 14 residues. The DNA for the CDR3 is TGCAGCGTCGGTGGTAACATGCAGACCTACGAGCAGTACTTC. Protein: CSVGGNMQTYEQYF.

This clonotype has a count of ten or more. This chain connects TRBV3-1 to TRBJ1-1; D might be TRBD1 (6 bases). The CDR3 has 14 residues. Germline CDR1 and CDR2: LGHDT and YNNKEL (reference sequence). V was cut by 1 base and J by 4 bases, with 10 bases left in between. CDR3 DNA sequence: TGTGCCAGCAGCCAAGTCGGCAGGGGCACTGAAGCTTTCTTT. It yields the protein CASSQVGRGTEAFF.

V is TRBV12-3 or TRBV12-4 and J is TRBJ2-1; D is tentatively TRBD1 or TRBD2 (5 bases each). Trimming pared 6 bases from V and 8 bases from J, leaving 23 bases between. CDR3 size: 16 residues. In nucleotides, the CDR3 is TGTGCCAGCAGCCAACCCCAGGGTGGGAGACACGATGAGCAGTTCTTC. Translating it yields CASSQPQGGRHDEQFF.

About this clonotype: This is likely an artifact of a read error, given a far larger clone one base away. The chain recombines TRBV11-2 with TRBJ2-1; D ambiguous. This CDR3 comprises 15 residues. Germline CDR1 and CDR2: SGHAT and FQNNGV. The germline V and J ends were trimmed by 1 base and 0 bases, with 7 bases remaining between them. CDR3 sequence: CASSLGAVSYNEQFF. Here the CDR3 DNA reads TGTGCCAGCAGCTTAGGGGCAGTCTCCTACAATGAGCAGTTCTTC.

Many counts were recorded for this clonotype. The V call is TRBV7-9, the J call TRBJ2-5; D may be TRBD2 (5 bases). Deletions cut 2 bases from V and 4 bases from J, with 17 bases between. The germline V gene encodes CDR1 SEHNR and CDR2 FQNEAQ (reference sequence). This CDR3 has 16 amino acids. The CDR3 sequence: CASSLKGGRRRETQYF. The CDR3 DNA sequence: TGTGCCAGCAGCTTAAAAGGTGGGAGAAGGCGAGAGACCCAGTACTTC.

The CDR3 nucleotides are TGTGCCAGCAGCTTGGACTCCCGCCGGACAGGGATTCTCTACAATGAGCAGTTCTTC. Amino acid sequence: CASSLDSRRTGILYNEQFF. This rearrangement joins TRBV5-5 to TRBJ2-1; 8 bases agree with TRBD1. The CDR3 runs 19 residues. Germline CDR1 and CDR2: SGHKS and YYEKEE (reference sequence). The J segment lost 3 bases and the V segment lost 0 bases, leaving 14 bases of the junction unmatched.

A word on this clonotype: It differs at one base from a far larger clone, so likely a read error. The chain is built from TRBV28 and TRBJ1-2, with no clear D. In germline, CDR1 is MDHEN, CDR2 SYDVKM. V lost 5 bases to trimming and J lost 4 bases, with 14 bases between them. The CDR3 loop spans 14 amino acids. CDR3 sequence (DNA): TGTGCCAGCAGTGACGCCCTCCTCCCCTATGGCTACACCTTC. This sequence encodes CASSDALLPYGYTF.

In its sample, this clonotype was seen a few times. The V call is TRBV5-1, the J call TRBJ1-5, with 9 bases aligning to TRBD1. Trimming removed 0 bases from V and 4 bases from J; junction bases left unmatched: 2. CDR1 SGHRS and CDR2 YFSETQ come from the germline V gene. The CDR3 is 15 amino acids. The CDR3 is CASSLGTGANQPQHF. The CDR3 nucleotides read TGCGCCAGCAGCTTGGGGACAGGGGCTAATCAGCCCCAGCATTTT.

This clonotype was picked up a small number of times. This rearrangement joins TRBV20-1 to TRBJ2-7, with unresolved D. The CDR3 extends over 15 amino acids. V lost 1 base to trimming and J lost 2 bases, with 15 bases between them. Germline V gives CDR1 DFQATT, CDR2 SNEGSKA (reference sequence). The CDR3 bases are TGCAGTGCTAGAGGTCCGGGCCGCCTAACCTACGAGCAGTACTTC. Translated, it gives CSARGPGRLTYEQYF.

This clonotype was recorded at least ten times. The V call is TRBV20-1, the J call TRBJ2-1; TRBD2 agrees at 9 bases. The CDR3 has 20 residues. CDR1 DFQATT and CDR2 SNEGSKA come from the germline V gene (reference sequence). Trimming took 6 bases from V and 1 from J; bases not matched to a gene: 22. The CDR3 bases are TGCAGTGCGAAAAATTCGGGACTAGCAACCAGCGGGCCTTCCTACAATGAGCAGTTCTTC. This translates into CSAKNSGLATSGPSYNEQFF.

This chain uses TRBV7-3 with TRBJ2-2, with D perhaps TRBD2 (6 bases). Deletions cut 5 bases from V and 0 bases from J, with 25 bases between. Germline CDR1 is SGHTA and CDR2 is FQGTGA. The CDR3 covers 20 residues. Here the CDR3 reads CASSEGSERWRVSNTGELFF. DNA of the CDR3: TGTGCCAGCAGCGAGGGGAGCGAGAGATGGAGGGTATCGAACACCGGGGAGCTGTTTTTT.

This clonotype appeared many times. The rearrangement links TRBV2 to TRBJ2-7, with 10 bases aligning to TRBD1. Per the germline V gene, CDR1 is SNHLY and CDR2 is FYNNEI. V was pared by 6 bases and J by 7 bases, with 9 bases of the junction left unmatched. This CDR3 has 14 amino acids. CDR3 nucleotide sequence: TGTGCCAGCAGGACGGGACAGGGGAATAGGGAGCAGTACTTC. Residues: CASRTGQGNREQYF. The full variable domain, in which reference TRBV2 and TRBJ2-7 provide the parts outside the CDR3, is EPEVTQTPSHQVTQMGQEVILRCVPISNHLYFYWYRQILGQKVEFLVSFYNNEISEKSEIFDDQFSVERPDGSNFTLKIRSTKLEDSAMYFCASRTGQGNREQYFGPGTRLTVT.

This clonotype was detected many times. J is TRBJ2-5 and V is TRBV7-3; the match to TRBD2 covers 9 bases. Germline loops: CDR1 SGHTA, CDR2 FQGTGA. V gave up 2 bases and J gave up 2 bases; unmatched junction bases: 6. This CDR3 has 16 amino acids. The CDR3 loop reads CASSLGSSGNQETQYF. The CDR3 nucleotides read TGTGCCAGCAGCTTAGGGTCTAGCGGGAATCAAGAGACCCAGTACTTC.

The chain combines TRBV28 with TRBJ1-2; perhaps TRBD1 as D (5 bases). The CDR3 is 14 residues long. The germline V gene has CDR1 MDHEN and CDR2 SYDVKM. V was shortened by 1 base and J by 5 bases, with 11 bases between the two germline ends. The CDR3 is CASSLLVGGYGYTF. In DNA form, the CDR3 reads TGTGCCAGCAGTTTATTGGTCGGGGGGTATGGCTACACCTTC.

This clonotype occurred many times. The chain joins TRBV2 to TRBJ2-2, with 10 bases that match TRBD1. Germline V CDR1 and CDR2: SNHLY, FYNNEI. J was trimmed by 3 bases and V by 8 bases; bases with no gene match: 6. The length of the CDR3 is 15 residues. The DNA of the CDR3 is TGTGCCAGCGTCATAGGGACAGGGGACACCGGGGAGCTGTTTTTT. Its translation: CASVIGTGDTGELFF.

There are a few counts of this clonotype. V and J are TRBV20-1 and TRBJ2-4; D unresolved. The CDR3 spans 15 residues. V was pared by 6 bases and J by 0 bases, with 15 bases between. CDR1 and CDR2 (germline): DFQATT, SNEGSKA (reference sequence). For the CDR3, the DNA is TGCAGTGCCGAACCGGAACAGATAGCCAAAAACATTCAGTACTTC. Translation gives CSAEPEQIAKNIQYF.

This clonotype was detected ten times or more. This chain links TRBV28 with TRBJ1-1; a weak D match, TRBD1 (6 bases). V lost 4 bases, J lost 4 bases, and 16 bases lay in between. The CDR3 covers 15 residues. Germline values: CDR1 MDHEN, CDR2 SYDVKM. CDR3 region: CASSSYRELSTEAFF. CDR3 sequence (DNA): TGTGCCAGCAGTTCTTACAGGGAATTGAGCACTGAAGCTTTCTTT.

This clonotype was seen a handful of times. This rearrangement joins TRBV18 to TRBJ1-3; 7 bases are a match to TRBD1. With V trimmed by 2 bases and J by 0 bases, 10 bases remained unmatched. This CDR3 has 18 amino acids. Germline V gene sequence: CDR1 KGHSH, CDR2 LQKENI. The CDR3 spells CASSPSYTGQYSGNTIYF. CDR3 bases: TGTGCCAGCTCACCAAGTTATACGGGACAGTACTCTGGAAACACCATATATTTT.